This T cell receptor beta chain was profiled in a study of T cell responses to AZD1222 COVID-19 vaccine. Findings of the study overall: Dominant at 160-218 and 743-854, vaccine-associated CD4 TCRs also spanned spike. Repertoire collection took place solely once the T cell response had peaked.

TCRdb's table, derived via immunoSEQ multiplex PCR, lists solely in-frame clones and lacks some. The repertoire includes around 110,000 clones, over 75% of them detected once, and roughly 7.4% sits in the top ten. Concerning this clone itself: The antigen is not known.

J gave up 9 bases and V 11 bases, and 15 bases lay outside the gene matches. CDR3 length: 13 residues. The germline gives CDR1 MDHEN, CDR2 SYDVKM. V and J are TRBV28 and TRBJ1-2, with 7 bases that match TRBD1. Sequencing used peripheral blood, obtained on day 0 of AZD1222 vaccination. This sequence was found in an adult in good health. The CDR3 sequence is CAGKKRDSLSYTF. The CDR3 region has the DNA TGTGCCGGAAAAAAACGGGACAGCTTGAGCTACACCTTC.